This is a list of T cell receptor beta chains from one sample in a study of blood T cell repertoires in COVID-19. Sequencing used immunoSEQ multiplex PCR; TCRdb keeps in-frame clones, though not all of them. The sample holds 250,000 to 300,000 clones, 65% to 90% seen once. Sequenced input: peripheral blood. Receptor source: an older woman with COVID-19, enrolled during active disease. Each CDR3 is given with its conserved first and last residue. The order of the fields is J gene, V gene, D gene, clone size, CDR3 protein, CDR3 DNA. D genes are given only for firm matches. Clone size is stated in some rows and not others, as once, few, many or a class when expanded.

j_gene: TRBJ2-7
v_gene: TRBV5-1
d_gene: NA
abundance: NA
CDR3aa: CASSFPGAYEQYF
CDR3nt: TGCGCCAGCAGCTTCCCAGGGGCCTACGAGCAGTACTTC

j_gene: TRBJ2-2
v_gene: TRBV5-1
d_gene: TRBD1
abundance: few
CDR3aa: CASGPQGAFNTGELFF
CDR3nt: TGCGCCAGCGGGCCCCAGGGGGCTTTTAACACCGGGGAGCTGTTTTTT

j_gene: TRBJ2-7
v_gene: TRBV5-6
d_gene: TRBD1
abundance: NA
CDR3aa: CASSPGWTGRGEQYF
CDR3nt: TGTGCCAGCAGCCCGGGATGGACAGGGCGGGGCGAGCAGTACTTC

j_gene: TRBJ1-5
v_gene: TRBV12-5
d_gene: NA
abundance: NA
CDR3aa: CASGLVGRGGNQPQHF
CDR3nt: TGTGCTAGTGGTTTGGTAGGTAGGGGAGGGAATCAGCCCCAGCATTTT

j_gene: TRBJ1-2
v_gene: TRBV5-4
d_gene: NA
abundance: NA
CDR3aa: CASSLGAGGYTF
CDR3nt: TGTGCCAGCAGCTTGGGGGCGGGCGGCTACACCTTC

j_gene: TRBJ2-5
v_gene: TRBV30
d_gene: NA
abundance: NA
CDR3aa: CAWSVRLAETQYF
CDR3nt: TGTGCCTGGAGTGTACGCCTAGCGGAGACCCAGTACTTC

j_gene: TRBJ2-7
v_gene: TRBV2
d_gene: NA
abundance: NA
CDR3aa: CASSEEGSAYEQYF
CDR3nt: TGTGCCAGCAGTGAGGAAGGGAGTGCCTACGAGCAGTACTTC

j_gene: TRBJ2-7
v_gene: TRBV14
d_gene: TRBD1
abundance: once
CDR3aa: CASSSSQGAYEQYF
CDR3nt: TGTGCCAGCAGCTCGAGCCAGGGGGCATACGAGCAGTACTTC

j_gene: TRBJ2-1
v_gene: TRBV19
d_gene: TRBD1
abundance: NA
CDR3aa: CASSTGGRGNEQFF
CDR3nt: TGTGCCAGTAGTACAGGGGGCCGGGGCAATGAGCAGTTCTTC

j_gene: TRBJ2-7
v_gene: TRBV10-3
d_gene: TRBD2
abundance: NA
CDR3aa: CAIMSGGSYEQYF
CDR3nt: TGTGCCATCATGAGCGGGGGGTCCTACGAGCAGTACTTC

j_gene: TRBJ2-5
v_gene: TRBV9
d_gene: TRBD1
abundance: NA
CDR3aa: CASSAFRGTGEETQYF
CDR3nt: TGTGCCAGCAGCGCCTTTCGGGGGACAGGGGAAGAGACCCAGTACTTC

j_gene: TRBJ2-5
v_gene: TRBV4-1
d_gene: TRBD2
abundance: NA
CDR3aa: CASSQTGGETQYF
CDR3nt: TGCGCCAGCAGCCAGACGGGGGGGGAGACCCAGTACTTC

j_gene: TRBJ2-1
v_gene: TRBV28
d_gene: NA
abundance: NA
CDR3aa: CASSLKSREQFF
CDR3nt: TGTGCCAGCAGTTTAAAGAGCCGAGAGCAGTTCTTC

j_gene: TRBJ2-7
v_gene: TRBV6-5
d_gene: NA
abundance: NA
CDR3aa: CASSYSERVFYEQYF
CDR3nt: TGTGCCAGCAGTTACTCGGAACGGGTGTTCTACGAGCAGTACTTC

j_gene: TRBJ2-2
v_gene: TRBV5-1
d_gene: TRBD1
abundance: NA
CDR3aa: CASSSGQGAWNTGELFF
CDR3nt: TGCGCCAGCAGCTCAGGACAGGGGGCCTGGAACACCGGGGAGCTGTTTTTT

j_gene: TRBJ2-3
v_gene: TRBV7-9
d_gene: TRBD2
abundance: NA
CDR3aa: CASRVSGDRTDTQYF
CDR3nt: TGTGCCAGCAGAGTGAGCGGGGACCGCACAGATACGCAGTATTTT

j_gene: TRBJ1-6
v_gene: TRBV6-5
d_gene: NA
abundance: NA
CDR3aa: CATDTRGNSPLHF
CDR3nt: TGTGCCACCGATACCAGGGGAAATTCACCCCTCCACTTT

j_gene: TRBJ2-3
v_gene: TRBV5-8
d_gene: TRBD2
abundance: NA
CDR3aa: CASTETSVSTDTQYF
CDR3nt: TGTGCCAGCACCGAAACTAGCGTTAGCACAGATACGCAGTATTTT

j_gene: TRBJ2-5
v_gene: TRBV11-2
d_gene: TRBD1
abundance: NA
CDR3aa: CASSLQLGTGHF
CDR3nt: TGTGCCAGCAGCTTACAATTGGGGACAGGTCACTTC

j_gene: TRBJ2-7
v_gene: TRBV7-2
d_gene: NA
abundance: NA
CDR3aa: CASGETGSSYEQYF
CDR3nt: TGTGCCAGCGGGGAGACGGGGAGCTCCTACGAGCAGTACTTC

j_gene: TRBJ2-3
v_gene: TRBV9
d_gene: TRBD2
abundance: NA
CDR3aa: CASSPGGGDTDTQYF
CDR3nt: TGTGCCAGCAGCCCTGGGGGGGGAGACACAGATACGCAGTATTTT

j_gene: TRBJ2-2
v_gene: TRBV7-3
d_gene: TRBD1
abundance: NA
CDR3aa: CASGPSRGQGPGELFF
CDR3nt: TGTGCCAGCGGCCCTTCTCGGGGACAGGGTCCCGGGGAGCTGTTTTTT

j_gene: TRBJ2-7
v_gene: TRBV6-1
d_gene: NA
abundance: NA
CDR3aa: CASSEPNSYEQYF
CDR3nt: TGTGCCAGCAGTGAACCAAACTCCTACGAGCAGTACTTC

j_gene: TRBJ1-2
v_gene: TRBV2
d_gene: NA
abundance: NA
CDR3aa: CASIPVRAPNYGYTF
CDR3nt: TGTGCCAGCATTCCCGTCAGGGCCCCTAACTATGGCTACACCTTC

j_gene: TRBJ1-1
v_gene: TRBV29-1
d_gene: TRBD1
abundance: NA
CDR3aa: CSVEYGTGRRTEAFF
CDR3nt: TGCAGCGTTGAATACGGGACAGGGCGGAGAACTGAAGCTTTCTTT

j_gene: TRBJ2-7
v_gene: TRBV7-8
d_gene: NA
abundance: NA
CDR3aa: CASSLRQGLYEQYF
CDR3nt: TGTGCCAGCAGCCTACGCCAGGGGCTGTACGAGCAGTACTTC

j_gene: TRBJ1-1
v_gene: TRBV19
d_gene: NA
abundance: NA
CDR3aa: CASSIDFRGEAFF
CDR3nt: TGTGCCAGTAGTATAGATTTTAGAGGGGAAGCTTTCTTT

j_gene: TRBJ1-2
v_gene: TRBV7-2
d_gene: TRBD1
abundance: NA
CDR3aa: CASSLVGTGVSLDYGYTF
CDR3nt: TGTGCCAGCAGCTTAGTAGGGACAGGGGTCTCACTCGACTATGGCTACACCTTC

j_gene: TRBJ2-3
v_gene: TRBV5-1
d_gene: TRBD2
abundance: NA
CDR3aa: CASSSGLAGVTDTQYF
CDR3nt: TGCGCCAGCAGCTCGGGACTAGCGGGGGTCACAGATACGCAGTATTTT

j_gene: TRBJ2-7
v_gene: TRBV5-8
d_gene: NA
abundance: NA
CDR3aa: CASSYTGRSEQYF
CDR3nt: TGTGCCAGCAGCTATACAGGGAGAAGCGAGCAGTACTTC

j_gene: TRBJ1-6
v_gene: TRBV7-9
d_gene: TRBD1
abundance: NA
CDR3aa: CASSPWTGVRSPLHF
CDR3nt: TGTGCCAGCAGCCCTTGGACAGGGGTTAGATCACCCCTCCACTTT

j_gene: TRBJ1-1
v_gene: TRBV19
d_gene: NA
abundance: NA
CDR3aa: CASSMERGLAAFF
CDR3nt: TGTGCCAGTAGTATGGAGAGAGGCTTGGCAGCTTTCTTT

j_gene: TRBJ1-1
v_gene: TRBV2
d_gene: NA
abundance: NA
CDR3aa: CASSVEGRETEAFF
CDR3nt: TGTGCCAGCAGTGTTGAGGGAAGGGAAACTGAAGCTTTCTTT

j_gene: TRBJ2-1
v_gene: TRBV19
d_gene: TRBD1
abundance: NA
CDR3aa: CASSIHQFRGLGNEQFF
CDR3nt: TGTGCCAGTAGTATACACCAATTCAGGGGGTTAGGGAATGAGCAGTTCTTC

j_gene: TRBJ1-1
v_gene: TRBV4-3
d_gene: NA
abundance: NA
CDR3aa: CASSQGTTLNTEAFF
CDR3nt: TGCGCCAGCAGCCAAGGCACTACATTGAACACTGAAGCTTTCTTT

j_gene: TRBJ1-1
v_gene: TRBV2
d_gene: TRBD1
abundance: NA
CDR3aa: CASSPRTGEAGTEAFF
CDR3nt: TGTGCCAGCAGTCCCCGGACAGGGGAGGCAGGCACTGAAGCTTTCTTT

j_gene: TRBJ1-6
v_gene: TRBV7-2
d_gene: NA
abundance: NA
CDR3aa: CASSLEGYNSPLHF
CDR3nt: TGTGCCAGCAGCTTAGAGGGGTATAATTCACCCCTCCACTTT

j_gene: TRBJ1-3
v_gene: TRBV18
d_gene: NA
abundance: NA
CDR3aa: CASSPYSLALPQNTIYF
CDR3nt: TGTGCCAGCTCACCATACTCTCTAGCCCTTCCCCAAAACACCATATATTTT

j_gene: TRBJ2-5
v_gene: TRBV7-2
d_gene: NA
abundance: NA
CDR3aa: CASSSSGWARETQYF
CDR3nt: TGTGCCAGCAGCTCATCCGGATGGGCTCGGGAGACCCAGTACTTC

j_gene: TRBJ1-4
v_gene: TRBV2
d_gene: NA
abundance: NA
CDR3aa: CASRSREKLFF
CDR3nt: TGTGCCAGCAGGAGCCGTGAAAAACTGTTTTTT

j_gene: TRBJ1-2
v_gene: TRBV19
d_gene: NA
abundance: NA
CDR3aa: CASSPRNYGYTF
CDR3nt: TGTGCCAGTAGCCCGAGAAACTATGGCTACACCTTC

j_gene: TRBJ1-1
v_gene: TRBV19
d_gene: NA
abundance: NA
CDR3aa: CASSPRKGTEAFF
CDR3nt: TGTGCCAGTAGCCCTCGAAAGGGGACTGAAGCTTTCTTT

j_gene: TRBJ1-3
v_gene: TRBV6-5
d_gene: TRBD1
abundance: NA
CDR3aa: CASSYSAGGNTIYF
CDR3nt: TGTGCCAGCAGTTACTCGGCAGGGGGGAACACCATATATTTT

j_gene: TRBJ1-3
v_gene: TRBV5-1
d_gene: TRBD1
abundance: NA
CDR3aa: CASSLGQGVSGNTIYF
CDR3nt: TGCGCCAGCAGCTTGGGACAGGGGGTCTCTGGAAACACCATATATTTT

j_gene: TRBJ1-4
v_gene: TRBV23-1
d_gene: NA
abundance: NA
CDR3aa: CASSPPQGLATNEKLFF
CDR3nt: TGCGCCAGCAGTCCCCCTCAGGGGCTTGCAACTAATGAAAAACTGTTTTTT

j_gene: TRBJ2-5
v_gene: TRBV6-5
d_gene: NA
abundance: NA
CDR3aa: CASSLGGSQETQYF
CDR3nt: TGTGCCAGCAGTCTCGGGGGATCGCAAGAGACCCAGTACTTC

j_gene: TRBJ1-1
v_gene: TRBV19
d_gene: NA
abundance: NA
CDR3aa: CASSISLNTEAFF
CDR3nt: TGTGCCAGTAGTATAAGCCTGAACACTGAAGCTTTCTTT

j_gene: TRBJ1-6
v_gene: TRBV6-4
d_gene: NA
abundance: NA
CDR3aa: CASSDPSRGAPPSNSPLHF
CDR3nt: TGTGCCAGCAGTGACCCATCTCGGGGGGCTCCCCCCTCAAATTCACCCCTCCACTTT

j_gene: TRBJ2-7
v_gene: TRBV24-1
d_gene: TRBD1
abundance: NA
CDR3aa: CATSGTGTLEQYF
CDR3nt: TGTGCCACCAGTGGGACAGGGACCCTCGAGCAGTACTTC

j_gene: TRBJ2-2
v_gene: TRBV4-1
d_gene: NA
abundance: NA
CDR3aa: CASSQGYGTNTGELFF
CDR3nt: TGCGCCAGCAGCCAAGGGTACGGTACGAACACCGGGGAGCTGTTTTTT

j_gene: TRBJ1-1
v_gene: TRBV2
d_gene: TRBD1
abundance: NA
CDR3aa: CASIDRVNTEAFF
CDR3nt: TGTGCCAGCATCGACAGGGTGAACACTGAAGCTTTCTTT

j_gene: TRBJ2-1
v_gene: TRBV3-1/TRBV3-2
d_gene: TRBD2
abundance: NA
CDR3aa: CASSQAGGASSYNEQFF
CDR3nt: TGTGCCAGCAGCCAAGCCGGGGGGGCTTCCTCCTACAATGAGCAGTTCTTC

j_gene: TRBJ2-7
v_gene: TRBV5-6
d_gene: TRBD1
abundance: NA
CDR3aa: CASTRRGQGNEQYF
CDR3nt: TGTGCCAGCACAAGGCGGGGACAGGGTAACGAGCAGTACTTC